These T cell receptor beta chains were read from a single sample in a study of blood T cells in healthy people across ages. TCRdb re-called the 5' RACE reads with MiXCR, one entry per CDR3 protein. The data contain around 800,000 distinct CDR3 sequences, 20% to 30% of them singletons. Separately, the same data were catalogued under a study of T cells of mothers and their children.

Input material: blood. The source is a boy aged 5 to 17 in good health. The CDR3 runs from the conserved cysteine through the conserved F or W. Each record gives: V gene, CDR3 protein.

TRBV6-5,CASSYGPLSGGNTIYF
TRBV29-1,CSVVGAGAGETQYF
TRBV6-2/TRBV6-3,CASSYLKRGQETQYF
TRBV3-1,CASSQEPGQGALEQFF
TRBV28,CASSSPEGWQETQYF
TRBV3-1,CASSQGDTGELFF
TRBV29-1,CSVSSGGGGTDTQYF
TRBV4-3,CASSQDGGTRGSYNEQFF
TRBV4-3,CASSQGAGLMDEQYF
TRBV6-6,CASSYSREGTEKLFF
TRBV27,CASSWDRGGEQYF
TRBV6-1,CASRDQYKIREAFF
TRBV12-3/TRBV12-4,CASTSRGTATVYF
TRBV7-9,CASSPGLAGVGTQYF
TRBV12-3/TRBV12-4,CASSFFSAGQGTQYF
TRBV12-3/TRBV12-4,CASSYPTLGLRSTDTQYF
TRBV19,CASSAGAKSSYEQYF
TRBV27,CASSSYRGRGEKLFF
TRBV4-3,CASSQDHFGQGQETQYF
TRBV14,CASSILAGGAYEQYF
TRBV3-1,CASSQDDPGTGMAEAFF
TRBV3-1,CASSHDSTYEQYF
TRBV3-1,CASSPHYSQETQYF
TRBV5-1,CASSTGTKGTEAFF
TRBV18,CASSPEQGGNQPQHF
TRBV10-3,CATNGAVAGGAYNEQFF
TRBV3-1,CASSQTIQGSGDEQFF
TRBV4-1,CASSHFAGLGAKNIQYF
TRBV7-3,CASSLLAASNTGELFF
TRBV5-1,CASSLRGHTEAFF
TRBV20-1,CSARVYYGYTF
TRBV9,CASSGQPYYNEQFF
TRBV11-2,CASSLFRDRGYNEQFF
TRBV24-1,CATQPRERNQPQHF
TRBV6-4,CASSDSGGAGELFF
TRBV2,CASRVGFSYNEQFF
TRBV10-3,CAISPPPPRNEQFF
TRBV20-1,CSAVRVSEQYF
TRBV29-1,CSVEGGVAKNIQYF
TRBV6-1,CASSEDRGLGQPQHF
TRBV29-1,CSVEDMGGRIWRQYF
TRBV2,CASTYMAASGGAEDTQYF
TRBV2,CASGRGGSTDTQYF
TRBV4-2,CASSQTGTPSGNTIYF
TRBV20-1,CSALDRHSGANVLTF
TRBV5-1,CASSLVDTLQETQYF
TRBV24-1,CATSDRDRAGETQYF
TRBV5-4,CASSPDGSSAGANVLTF
TRBV5-1,CASSFDGKAGPHEQFF
TRBV7-9,CASSPLQGIVNTEAFF
TRBV5-1,CASSAGQNEQFF
TRBV27,CASRGRANTEAFF
TRBV6-5,CASRASSETQYF
TRBV7-9,CASSLGAGGSSYNEQFF
TRBV13,CASEWSTGGVGNEQFF
TRBV30,CAWSKGGTEAFF
TRBV20-1,CSARPSLRNEQFF
TRBV7-9,CASSLINSRLNIQYF